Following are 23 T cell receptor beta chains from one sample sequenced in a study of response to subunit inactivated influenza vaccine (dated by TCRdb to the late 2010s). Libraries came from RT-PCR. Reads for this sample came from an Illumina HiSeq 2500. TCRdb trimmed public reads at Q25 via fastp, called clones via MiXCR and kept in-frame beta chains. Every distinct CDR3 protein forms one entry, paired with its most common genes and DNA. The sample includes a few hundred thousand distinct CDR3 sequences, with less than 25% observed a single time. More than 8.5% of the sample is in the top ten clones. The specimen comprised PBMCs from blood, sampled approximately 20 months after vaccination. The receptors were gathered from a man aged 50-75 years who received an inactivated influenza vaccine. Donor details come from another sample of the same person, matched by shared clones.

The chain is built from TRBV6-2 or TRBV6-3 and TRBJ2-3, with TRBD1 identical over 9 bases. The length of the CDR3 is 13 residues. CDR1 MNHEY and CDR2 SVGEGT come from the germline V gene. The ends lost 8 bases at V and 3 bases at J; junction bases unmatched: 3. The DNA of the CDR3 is TGTGCCAGCGGGGACAGGGCGACAGATACGCAGTATTTT. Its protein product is CASGDRATDTQYF.

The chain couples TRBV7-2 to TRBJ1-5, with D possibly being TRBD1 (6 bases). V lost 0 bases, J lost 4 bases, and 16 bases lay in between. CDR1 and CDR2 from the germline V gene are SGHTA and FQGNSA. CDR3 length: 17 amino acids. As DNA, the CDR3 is TGTGCCAGCAGCTTAGCTGTTCAGGGGCTAAGTAATCAGCCCCAGCATTTT. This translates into CASSLAVQGLSNQPQHF. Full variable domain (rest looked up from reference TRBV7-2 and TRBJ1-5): GAGVSQSPSNKVTEKGKDVELRCDPISGHTALYWYRQSLGQGLEFLIYFQGNSAPDKSGLPSDRFSAERTGGSVSTLTIQRTQQEDSAVYLCASSLAVQGLSNQPQHFGDGTRLSIL.

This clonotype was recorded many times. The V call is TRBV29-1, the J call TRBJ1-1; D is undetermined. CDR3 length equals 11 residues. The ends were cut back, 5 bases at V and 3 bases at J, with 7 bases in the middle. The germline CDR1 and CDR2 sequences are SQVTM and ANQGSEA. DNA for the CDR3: TGCAGCGTTCGAGAGCACACTGAAGCTTTCTTT. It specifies CSVREHTEAFF.

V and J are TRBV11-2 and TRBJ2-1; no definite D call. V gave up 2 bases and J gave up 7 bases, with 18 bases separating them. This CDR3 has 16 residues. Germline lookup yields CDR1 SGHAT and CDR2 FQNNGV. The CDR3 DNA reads TGTGCCAGCAGCTTACTTTTCCTCCCCAATTTGAATGAGCAGTTCTTC. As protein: CASSLLFLPNLNEQFF. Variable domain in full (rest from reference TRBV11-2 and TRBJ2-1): EAGVAQSPRYKIIEKRQSVAFWCNPISGHATLYWYQQILGQGPKLLIQFQNNGVVDDSQLPKDRFSAERLKGVDSTLKIQPAKLEDSAVYLCASSLLFLPNLNEQFFGPGTRLTVL.

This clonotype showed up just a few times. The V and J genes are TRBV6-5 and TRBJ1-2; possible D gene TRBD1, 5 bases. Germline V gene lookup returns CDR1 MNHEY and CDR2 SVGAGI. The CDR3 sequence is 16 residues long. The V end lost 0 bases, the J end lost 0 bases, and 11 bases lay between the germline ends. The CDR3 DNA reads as TGTGCCAGCAGTTACTCGATTGGGGCCGCTAACTATGGCTACACCTTC. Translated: CASSYSIGAANYGYTF.

The CDR3 region is CASCQRGAYEQYF. The CDR3 DNA reads TGTGCCAGCTGTCAGCGGGGAGCCTACGAGCAGTACTTC. The chain uses TRBV6-6 and TRBJ2-7; 7 bases align to TRBD2. Losses at the gene ends were 8 bases for V and 2 bases for J; bases not matched to a gene: 6. The CDR3 consists of 13 residues. Germline V gives CDR1 MNHNY, CDR2 SVGAGI (reference sequence).

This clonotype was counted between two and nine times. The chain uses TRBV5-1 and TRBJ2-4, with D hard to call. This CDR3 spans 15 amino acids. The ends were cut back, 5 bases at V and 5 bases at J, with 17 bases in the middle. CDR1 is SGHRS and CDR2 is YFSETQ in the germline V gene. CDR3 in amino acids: CASRSQISSENIQYF. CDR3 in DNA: TGCGCCAGCAGGTCACAGATCTCTTCCGAAAACATTCAGTACTTC.

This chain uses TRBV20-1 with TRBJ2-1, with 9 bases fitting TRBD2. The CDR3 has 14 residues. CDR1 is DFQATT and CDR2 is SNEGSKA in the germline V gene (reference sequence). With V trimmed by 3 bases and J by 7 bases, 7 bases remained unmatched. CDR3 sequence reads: CSASDASGANEQFF. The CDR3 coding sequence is TGCAGTGCTAGTGACGCTAGCGGGGCTAATGAGCAGTTCTTC.

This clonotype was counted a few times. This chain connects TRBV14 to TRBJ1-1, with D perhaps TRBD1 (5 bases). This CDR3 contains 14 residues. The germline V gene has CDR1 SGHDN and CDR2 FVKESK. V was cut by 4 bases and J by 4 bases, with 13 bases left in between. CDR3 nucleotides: TGTGCCAGCAGCCGGATCAGGGAAAGCACTGAAGCTTTCTTT. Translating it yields CASSRIRESTEAFF.

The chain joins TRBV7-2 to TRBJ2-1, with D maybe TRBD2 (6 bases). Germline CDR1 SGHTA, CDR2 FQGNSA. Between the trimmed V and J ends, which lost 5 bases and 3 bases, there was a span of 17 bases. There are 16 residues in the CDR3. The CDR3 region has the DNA TGTGCCAGCAGCCGAGAGACGGGACTTAACTACAATGAGCAGTTCTTC. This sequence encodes CASSRETGLNYNEQFF.

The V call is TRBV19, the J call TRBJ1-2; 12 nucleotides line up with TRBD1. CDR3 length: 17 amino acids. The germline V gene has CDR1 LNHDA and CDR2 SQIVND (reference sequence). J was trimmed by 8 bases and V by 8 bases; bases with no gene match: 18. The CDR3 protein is CASFGFRDRGRVGGYTF. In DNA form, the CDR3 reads TGTGCCAGTTTCGGATTTAGGGACAGGGGGCGTGTTGGCGGCTACACCTTC. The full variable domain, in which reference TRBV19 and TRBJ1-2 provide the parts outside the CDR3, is DGGITQSPKYLFRKEGQNVTLSCEQNLNHDAMYWYRQDPGQGLRLIYYSQIVNDFQKGDIAEGYSVSREKKESFPLTVTSAQKNPTAFYLCASFGFRDRGRVGGYTFGSGTRLTVV.

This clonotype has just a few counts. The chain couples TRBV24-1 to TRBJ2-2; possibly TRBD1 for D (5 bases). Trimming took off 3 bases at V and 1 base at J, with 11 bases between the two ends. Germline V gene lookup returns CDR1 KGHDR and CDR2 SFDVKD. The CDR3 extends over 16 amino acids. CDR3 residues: CATSDSWQGNTGELFF. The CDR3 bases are TGTGCCACCAGTGATAGCTGGCAGGGGAACACCGGGGAGCTGTTTTTT.

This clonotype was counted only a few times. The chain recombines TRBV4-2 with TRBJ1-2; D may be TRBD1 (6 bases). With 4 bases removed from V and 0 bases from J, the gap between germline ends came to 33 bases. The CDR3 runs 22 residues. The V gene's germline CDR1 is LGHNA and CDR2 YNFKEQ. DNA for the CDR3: TGTGCCAGCAGCCCGATGGGAATACCCGCAGGGGCCGAACTACGATCTAACTATGGCTACACCTTC. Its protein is CASSPMGIPAGAELRSNYGYTF.

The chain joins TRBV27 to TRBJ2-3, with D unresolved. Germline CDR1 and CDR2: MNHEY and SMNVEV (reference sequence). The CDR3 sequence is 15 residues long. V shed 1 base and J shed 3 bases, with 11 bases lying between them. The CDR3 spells CASSLFIGGTDTQYF. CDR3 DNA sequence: TGTGCCAGCAGTTTATTCATAGGTGGGACAGATACGCAGTATTTT.

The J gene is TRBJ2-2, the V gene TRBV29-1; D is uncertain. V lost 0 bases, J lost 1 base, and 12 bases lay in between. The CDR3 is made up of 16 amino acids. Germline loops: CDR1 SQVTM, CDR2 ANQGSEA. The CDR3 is CSVEDKRSGNTGELFF. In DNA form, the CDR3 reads TGCAGCGTTGAAGATAAAAGATCGGGGAACACCGGGGAGCTGTTTTTT.

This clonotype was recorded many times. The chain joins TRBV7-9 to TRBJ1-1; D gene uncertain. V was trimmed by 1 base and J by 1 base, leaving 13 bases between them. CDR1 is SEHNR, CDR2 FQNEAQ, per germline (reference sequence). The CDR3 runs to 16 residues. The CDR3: CASSLVVSDENTEAFF. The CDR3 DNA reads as TGTGCCAGCAGCTTAGTAGTGTCCGATGAGAACACTGAAGCTTTCTTT.

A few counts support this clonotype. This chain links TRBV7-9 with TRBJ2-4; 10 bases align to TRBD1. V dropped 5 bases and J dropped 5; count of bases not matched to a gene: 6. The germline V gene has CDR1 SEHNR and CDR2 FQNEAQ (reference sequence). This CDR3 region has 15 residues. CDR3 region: CASSDGQGGQNIQYF. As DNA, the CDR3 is TGTGCCAGCAGCGACGGACAGGGGGGACAAAACATTCAGTACTTC. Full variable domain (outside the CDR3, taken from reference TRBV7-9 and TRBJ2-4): DTGVSQNPRHKITKRGQNVTFRCDPISEHNRLYWYRQTLGQGPEFLTYFQNEAQLEKSRLLSDRFSAERPKGSFSTLEIQRTEQGDSAMYLCASSDGQGGQNIQYFGAGTRLSVL.

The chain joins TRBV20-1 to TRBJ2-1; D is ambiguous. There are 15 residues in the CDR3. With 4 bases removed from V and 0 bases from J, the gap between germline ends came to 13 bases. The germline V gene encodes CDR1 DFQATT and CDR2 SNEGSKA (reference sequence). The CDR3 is CSAIQAENSYNEQFF. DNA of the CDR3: TGCAGTGCTATTCAGGCGGAGAACTCCTACAATGAGCAGTTCTTC.

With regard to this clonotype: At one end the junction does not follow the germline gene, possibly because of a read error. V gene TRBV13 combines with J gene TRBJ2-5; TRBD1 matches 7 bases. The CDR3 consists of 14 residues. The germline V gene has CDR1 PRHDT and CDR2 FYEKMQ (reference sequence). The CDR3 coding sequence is TGTGCCAGCAGCCTAGGGGGCATCCAAGAGACCCAGTACTTC. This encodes CASSLGGIQETQYF. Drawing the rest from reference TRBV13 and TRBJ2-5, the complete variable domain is AAGVIQSPRHLIKEKRETATLKCYPIPRHDTVYWYQQGPGQDPQFLISFYEKMQSDKGSIPDRFSAQQFSDYHSELNMSSLELGDSALYFCASSLGGIQETQYFGPGTRLLVL.

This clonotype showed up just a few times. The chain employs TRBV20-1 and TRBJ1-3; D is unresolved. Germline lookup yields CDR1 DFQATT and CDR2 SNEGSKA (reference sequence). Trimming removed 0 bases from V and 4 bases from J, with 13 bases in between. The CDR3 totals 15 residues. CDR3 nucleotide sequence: TGCAGTGCTAGAGATAAGCGCGACGGGGGAAACACCATATATTTT. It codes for CSARDKRDGGNTIYF.

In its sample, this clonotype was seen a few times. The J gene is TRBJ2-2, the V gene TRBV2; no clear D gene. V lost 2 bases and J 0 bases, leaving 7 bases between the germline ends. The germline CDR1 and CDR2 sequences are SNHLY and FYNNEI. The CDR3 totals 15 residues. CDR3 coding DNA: TGTGCCAGCAGTGAATTCAGAGCGAACACCGGGGAGCTGTTTTTT. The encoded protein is CASSEFRANTGELFF.

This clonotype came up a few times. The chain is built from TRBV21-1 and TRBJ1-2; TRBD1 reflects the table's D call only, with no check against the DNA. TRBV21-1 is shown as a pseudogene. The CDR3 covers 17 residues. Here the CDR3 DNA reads TGTGCCAGCAGCACTGGGGGGACAGATGTCTCGGACTATGGCTACACCTTC. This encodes CASSTGGTDVSDYGYTF.

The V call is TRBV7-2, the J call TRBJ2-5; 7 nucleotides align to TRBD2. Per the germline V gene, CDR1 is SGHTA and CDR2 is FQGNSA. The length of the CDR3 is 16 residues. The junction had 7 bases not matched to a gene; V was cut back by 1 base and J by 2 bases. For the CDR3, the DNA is TGTGCCAGCAGCTTAGTTGCTAGCGGCATTCAAGAGACCCAGTACTTC. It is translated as CASSLVASGIQETQYF.